The rows below give T cell receptor beta chains drawn from one sample of a study of siplizumab effects on memory and regulatory T cells. TCRdb's copy holds only in-frame clones and misses some; the assay was immunoSEQ multiplex PCR. The profile shows about 56,000 clones, approximately 97% of them singletons. The sample was naive CD8+ T cells sorted from blood. All receptors come from a human donor in good health. Both conserved end residues are part of each CDR3. The D gene is left open where the match is weak. Expanded clones get a size class; other rows say once, few or many, or leave the size out.

clone size | J gene | D gene | V gene | CDR3 DNA | CDR3 protein
once | TRBJ1-2 | - | TRBV29-1 | TGCAGCGTCCTGGGAGCGGCAAAGTCAAGGGATGGCTACACCTTC | CSVLGAAKSRDGYTF
- | TRBJ1-2 | - | TRBV25-1 | TGTGCCAGCAGTGTGGGGTCTGGCTACACCTTC | CASSVGSGYTF
- | TRBJ2-2 | - | TRBV14 | TGTGCCAGCAGCCAGCCCGACCTTGAGACCGGGGAGCTGTTTTTT | CASSQPDLETGELFF
once | TRBJ2-1 | - | TRBV27 | TGTGCCAGCAGTTTATTCCGGGACTTCTACAATGAGCAGTTCTTC | CASSLFRDFYNEQFF
- | TRBJ1-2 | TRBD1 | TRBV7-9 | TGTGCCACCGTTACCGGGACAGGGGGCGATGGCTACACCTTC | CATVTGTGGDGYTF
- | TRBJ2-3 | - | TRBV25-1 | TGTGCCAGCAGTGATCCAGGGGGGGGCACAGATACGCAGTATTTT | CASSDPGGGTDTQYF
- | TRBJ2-5 | - | TRBV5-6 | TGTGCCAGCAGCTTCCGACTGGAAAACGAAGAGACCCAGTACTTC | CASSFRLENEETQYF
- | TRBJ2-6 | - | TRBV30 | TGTGCCTGGAGTCTGGTCCCCTTCTCTGGGGCCAACGTCCTGACTTTC | CAWSLVPFSGANVLTF
- | TRBJ1-1 | TRBD1 | TRBV5-4 | TGTGCCAGCAGCTTACAGGGGACTGAAGCTTTCTTT | CASSLQGTEAFF
- | TRBJ2-1 | - | TRBV25-1 | TGTGCCAGCAGTGGGATACTAGCAACCGCCTACAATGAGCAGTTCTTC | CASSGILATAYNEQFF
- | TRBJ2-1 | - | TRBV13 | TGTGCCAGCAGCAAGGAGAGCTCCTACAATGAGCAGTTCTTC | CASSKESSYNEQFF
- | TRBJ2-6 | - | TRBV30 | TGTGCCTGGAGTGTAGGGCGTGGGGCCAACGTCCTGACTTTC | CAWSVGRGANVLTF
- | TRBJ2-7 | TRBD1 | TRBV5-1 | TGCGCCAGCAGCCCTGGAACTTTGGACAGGGCTGGCGAGCAGTACTTC | CASSPGTLDRAGEQYF
- | TRBJ2-1 | TRBD1 | TRBV10-1 | TGCGCCAGCAGTCCCCGGACAGGGTTGAGAAATGAGCAGTTCTTC | CASSPRTGLRNEQFF
- | TRBJ2-1 | - | TRBV5-6 | TGTGCCAGCACTCTCCGCGGGGTTGAGCAGTTCTTC | CASTLRGVEQFF
- | TRBJ2-2 | TRBD2 | TRBV7-9 | TGTGCCAGCAGCTCTAGACTAGCGGGAGGATACACCGGGGAGCTGTTTTTT | CASSSRLAGGYTGELFF
once | TRBJ2-7 | - | TRBV7-7 | TGTGCTAGCAGCGCCAGTCCAGGGACCTACTACGAGCAGTACTTC | CASSASPGTYYEQYF
- | TRBJ2-3 | - | TRBV28 | TGTGCCAGCAGTTCCACCTTCACAGATACGCAGTATTTT | CASSSTFTDTQYF
- | TRBJ2-7 | TRBD2 | TRBV11-3 | TGTGCCAGCAGCTTAGAACCGGGACTAGGCGTCGAGCAGTACTTC | CASSLEPGLGVEQYF
once | TRBJ2-7 | - | TRBV29-1 | TGCAGCGTTCCTTCATGGCAGGGTACGTCTGGGGAGCAGTACTTC | CSVPSWQGTSGEQYF
- | TRBJ2-1 | - | TRBV30 | TGTGCCTGGAGTCCCAGGGAGAATGAGCAGTTCTTC | CAWSPRENEQFF
- | TRBJ2-7 | - | TRBV27 | TGTGCCAGCAGTGAAATGGGAACCTACGAGCAGTACTTC | CASSEMGTYEQYF
- | TRBJ2-1 | TRBD1 | TRBV2 | TGTGCCAGCACCGCCGGGACAGCTACCTACAATGAGCAGTTCTTC | CASTAGTATYNEQFF
once | TRBJ2-7 | TRBD2 | TRBV19 | TGTGCCAGTAGTGAAGTAGCGGGGGTACCCTACGAGCAGTACTTC | CASSEVAGVPYEQYF
- | TRBJ1-1 | TRBD1 | TRBV6-1 | TGTGCCATCAGTGAGAACGCTTGGGACAGGGAGTACACTGAAGCTTTCTTT | CAISENAWDREYTEAFF
- | TRBJ2-1 | - | TRBV27 | TGTGCCAGCAGTTACGGGAGAGTACTCTCCTACAATGAGCAGTTCTTC | CASSYGRVLSYNEQFF
- | TRBJ2-7 | TRBD2 | TRBV9 | TGTGCCAGCAGCTCGGGAGGGGGTTACGAGCAGTACTTC | CASSSGGGYEQYF
- | TRBJ2-7 | TRBD1 | TRBV5-6 | TGTGCCAGCAGCTTGGCCTTATGGGGGACAGGGGGCGCGTACGAGCAGTACTTC | CASSLALWGTGGAYEQYF
- | TRBJ1-1 | - | TRBV19 | TGTGCCAGTAGGCAGCACATGAACACTGAAGCTTTCTTT | CASRQHMNTEAFF
- | TRBJ2-5 | TRBD1 | TRBV6-1 | TGTGCCAGCAGCCTCGACAGGGTTGAAGAGACCCAGTACTTC | CASSLDRVEETQYF
- | TRBJ2-2 | TRBD1 | TRBV6-5 | TGTGCCAGCAGTTACTCCGGGACAGGACGGACCGGGGAGCTGTTTTTT | CASSYSGTGRTGELFF
- | TRBJ1-5 | - | TRBV9 | TGTGCCAGCAGCGTAGGCCAGGGGAGCAATCAGCCCCAGCATTTT | CASSVGQGSNQPQHF
- | TRBJ1-3 | - | TRBV7-8 | TGTGCCAGCAGCTTAGAGGGACGGATCTCTGGAAACACCATATATTTT | CASSLEGRISGNTIYF
- | TRBJ2-1 | - | TRBV7-9 | TGTGCCAGCAGTTCGACCGAACTGGTGTCCTACAATGAGCAGTTCTTC | CASSSTELVSYNEQFF
- | TRBJ2-4 | TRBD2 | TRBV30 | TGTGCCTGCAGATTACTAGCGGGGGGAAACATTCAGTACTTC | CACRLLAGGNIQYF
- | TRBJ2-7 | TRBD2 | TRBV28 | TGTGCCAGCAGTCCAGCGGGAGGAAGCTACGAGCAGTACTTC | CASSPAGGSYEQYF
- | TRBJ2-7 | TRBD1 | TRBV9 | TGTGCCAGCAGCCTGGGGACAGGAGATATTCACGAGCAGTACTTC | CASSLGTGDIHEQYF
- | TRBJ2-5 | - | TRBV7-9 | TGTGCCAGCAGCAACCGGGACGGGCAAGAGACCCAGTACTTC | CASSNRDGQETQYF
- | TRBJ1-1 | - | TRBV30 | TGTGCCTGGGACCCCGGGGTTGGGAGAACTGAAGCTTTCTTT | CAWDPGVGRTEAFF
- | TRBJ2-5 | - | TRBV10-1 | TGCGCCAGCAGTGAGTTGGGTTCGGCGGGGACCCAGTACTTC | CASSELGSAGTQYF
- | TRBJ2-7 | TRBD1 | TRBV7-9 | TGTGCCAGCACCACAGGGGCCTACGAGCAGTACTTC | CASTTGAYEQYF
- | TRBJ2-1 | - | TRBV27 | TGTGCCAGCAGTTTATCCCTCTCGTACAATGAGCAGTTCTTC | CASSLSLSYNEQFF
- | TRBJ2-3 | - | TRBV7-9 | TGTGCCAGCAGCTTATCCAGGGTTTACACAGATACGCAGTATTTT | CASSLSRVYTDTQYF